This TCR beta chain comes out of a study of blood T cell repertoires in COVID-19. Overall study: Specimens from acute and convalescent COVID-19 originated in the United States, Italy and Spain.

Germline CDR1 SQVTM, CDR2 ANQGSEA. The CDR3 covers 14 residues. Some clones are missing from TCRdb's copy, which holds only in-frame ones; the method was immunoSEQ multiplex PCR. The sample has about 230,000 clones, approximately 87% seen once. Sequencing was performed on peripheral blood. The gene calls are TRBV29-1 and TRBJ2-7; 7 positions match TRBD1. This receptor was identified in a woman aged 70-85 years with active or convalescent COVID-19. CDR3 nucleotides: TGCGGAGCCAAAGAGGGGGCCGAATACTACGAGCAGTACTTC. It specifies CGAKEGAEYYEQYF.